The 7 T cell receptor beta chains below all came from one sample that was sequenced in a study of T cells in localized non-small cell lung cancer. This table comes from immunoSEQ multiplex PCR, and its TCRdb copy is limited to in-frame clones, with some not included. This sample has some 35,000 clones, with over 85% found just once. Sequencing used peripheral blood, obtained before any cancer treatment. These receptors were collected from a female donor of 60 years or more with stage I lung adenocarcinoma.

J is TRBJ1-1 and V is TRBV18, with a possible D match to TRBD1 (5 bases). V shed 3 bases and J shed 0 bases, with 14 bases lying between them. Germline V gives CDR1 KGHSH, CDR2 LQKENI. The CDR3 contains 16 residues. The CDR3 sequence: CASSPEGGVLNTEAFF. The CDR3 DNA reads TGTGCCAGCTCACCCGAAGGAGGGGTTTTGAACACTGAAGCTTTCTTT.

The chain has TRBV28 and TRBJ1-2; possible D gene TRBD1, 6 bases. V was shortened by 7 bases and J by 7 bases, with 16 bases between the two germline ends. Per germline, CDR1 MDHEN and CDR2 SYDVKM. This CDR3 is 13 amino acids long. In DNA, the CDR3 is TGTGCCAGCATACACAGGGTTGATACTGGCTACACCTTC. Encoded protein: CASIHRVDTGYTF.

The chain couples TRBV27 to TRBJ2-3, with TRBD2 as a possible D gene (6 bases). The V and J ends lost 6 bases and 0 bases respectively, with 10 bases between them. The CDR3 is 14 residues long. Germline CDR1 is MNHEY and CDR2 is SMNVEV (reference sequence). The CDR3 coding sequence is TGTGCCAGCAGACGGGAGATAAGCACAGATACGCAGTATTTT. As protein: CASRREISTDTQYF.

The V and J genes are TRBV5-4 and TRBJ1-1; D perhaps matches TRBD1 (6 bases). The CDR3 is 15 residues long. Germline CDR1 reads SGHNT; CDR2 reads YYREEE (reference sequence). The V end was cut by 4 bases, the J end by 5 bases, with 18 bases between. The chain's CDR3 is CASSGGPGRGTEAFF. CDR3 sequence (DNA): TGTGCCAGCAGCGGCGGGCCGGGTAGGGGGACTGAAGCTTTCTTT.

V is TRBV6-5 and J is TRBJ1-6; 9 nucleotides align to TRBD1. The germline V gene encodes CDR1 MNHEY and CDR2 SVGAGI. Trimming cost V 5 bases and J 9 bases; bases outside gene matches: 5. The CDR3 runs 14 residues. The CDR3, as DNA: TGTGCCAGCAGTAGGGGACAGGGTTCTTCACCCCTCCACTTT. Translated, it gives CASSRGQGSSPLHF.

The chain is built from TRBV27 and TRBJ1-1, with D possibly being TRBD1 (5 bases). This CDR3 is built from 13 residues. Trimming took off 5 bases at V and 3 bases at J, with 10 bases between the two ends. Germline values: CDR1 MNHEY, CDR2 SMNVEV (reference sequence). The chain's CDR3 is CASSLSRDTEAFF. CDR3 DNA sequence: TGTGCCAGCAGTCTAAGCAGGGACACTGAAGCTTTCTTT.

This clone showed up just once. The chain employs TRBV15 and TRBJ2-1, with TRBD2 matching over 8 bases. This CDR3 comprises 16 residues. V lost 6 bases to trimming and J lost 1 base; unmatched junction nucleotides: 8. The germline V gene has CDR1 LNHNV and CDR2 YYDKDF (reference sequence). In nucleotides, the CDR3 is TGTGCCACCAGTGTGGCGGGGGGCTTTTCCTACAATGAGCAGTTCTTC. This gives the protein CATSVAGGFSYNEQFF.